The 27 T cell receptor beta chains reported below all come from one sample, sequenced in a study of radiation and T cells in renal cell carcinoma. Profiling relied on immunoSEQ multiplex PCR, and the TCRdb table lists in-frame clones only, not all of them. This sample has approximately 70,000 clones; about three quarters occur once, and the top ten carry 6% to 7%. As to time point: blood 4 weeks post-SBRT, at nephrectomy. This sample's treatment: 15 Gy SBRT to primary tumor, nephrectomy 4 weeks later. Sequencing was performed on blood, taken from a patient whose treatment included radiotherapy and nephrectomy. The receptors shown here come from a man aged 55-75 years with renal cell carcinoma.

This chain connects TRBV5-1 to TRBJ2-2; D may be TRBD2 (6 bases). Germline CDR1 is SGHRS and CDR2 is YFSETQ. Trimming shortened V by 0 bases and J by 5 bases, and 11 bases separated the two germline ends. The length of the CDR3 is 15 residues. CDR3 sequence (DNA): TGCGCCAGCAGCTTGGCCGGGGCGGGGACCGGGGAGCTGTTTTTT. Amino acid sequence: CASSLAGAGTGELFF. Filled out from reference TRBV5-1 and TRBJ2-2, the complete variable domain reads KAGVTQTPRYLIKTRGQQVTLSCSPISGHRSVSWYQQTPGQGLQFLFEYFSETQRNKGNFPGRFSGRQFSNSRSEMNVSTLELGDSALYLCASSLAGAGTGELFFGEGSRLTVL.

This clone was seen a handful of times. The chain is built from TRBV10-2 and TRBJ2-3; 8 nucleotides align to TRBD2. CDR1 is WSHSY, CDR2 SAAADI, per germline. With V trimmed by 5 bases and J by 5 bases, 12 bases remained unmatched. There are 16 residues in the CDR3. The CDR3, as DNA: TGCGCCAGCAGTCCAATCCCCGGGACTAGTCAAGATACGCAGTATTTT. Its protein is CASSPIPGTSQDTQYF.

This clone was recorded a few times. The chain combines TRBV5-1 with TRBJ2-7, with 9 bases that match TRBD2. V dropped 3 bases and J dropped 2; count of bases not matched to a gene: 6. CDR3 length equals 15 residues. Germline CDR1 is SGHRS and CDR2 is YFSETQ. CDR3 in amino acids: CASSSHSGRAYEQYF. The CDR3 DNA sequence: TGCGCCAGCAGCTCCCATAGCGGGAGAGCCTACGAGCAGTACTTC.

The gene calls are TRBV19 and TRBJ2-1; 12 bases map to TRBD2. CDR3 size: 16 residues. Looked up from germline, CDR1 is LNHDA and CDR2 is SQIVND (reference sequence). With 7 bases clipped from V and 4 bases from J, the junction kept 8 bases outside the gene matches. The CDR3 coding sequence is TGTGCCAGTACCGCTGGGACTAGCGGGCAATACAATGAGCAGTTCTTC. Translating it yields CASTAGTSGQYNEQFF.

This clone was picked up a small number of times. J is TRBJ2-2 and V is TRBV6-1; 8 bases line up with TRBD1. V dropped 4 bases and J dropped 7; count of bases not matched to a gene: 8. The CDR3 length is 15 residues. Germline V lookup: CDR1 MNHNS, CDR2 SASEGT. CDR3 sequence: CASSAPTGVNGELFF. For the CDR3, the DNA is TGTGCCAGCAGTGCCCCGACAGGGGTAAACGGGGAGCTGTTTTTT.

As regards this clone: Other nucleotide sequences in the sample specify the same CDR3. The CDR3 sequence: CASSPGQGTDTQYF. CDR3 nucleotide sequence: TGCGCCAGCAGCCCCGGACAGGGCACAGATACGCAGTATTTT. The chain couples TRBV5-1 to TRBJ2-3; 7 bases align to TRBD1. Trimming at V came to 4 bases and at J to 1 base, leaving 3 bases not matched to a gene. The CDR3 is 14 amino acids. CDR1 is SGHRS and CDR2 is YFSETQ in the germline V gene.

The chain joins TRBV25-1 to TRBJ2-5; either TRBD1 or TRBD2 may supply D (7 bases each). With 9 bases removed from V and 5 bases from J, the gap between germline ends came to 28 bases. Germline V gene sequence: CDR1 MGHDK, CDR2 SYGVNS. The CDR3 totals 17 residues. The CDR3 region is CASQPGLFNEGAETQYF. The CDR3 DNA follows: TGTGCCAGTCAGCCGGGACTATTCAACGAGGGGGCGGAGACCCAGTACTTC. The full variable domain, in which reference TRBV25-1 and TRBJ2-5 provide the parts outside the CDR3, is EADIYQTPRYLVIGTGKKITLECSQTMGHDKMYWYQQDPGMELHLIHYSYGVNSTEKGDLSSESTVSRIRTEHFPLTLESARPSHTSQYLCASQPGLFNEGAETQYFGPGTRLLVL.

CDR3 sequence (DNA): TGTGCCACCAGCAGAGCCCCGGGTGATACGCAGTATTTT. Translated: CATSRAPGDTQYF. The chain uses TRBV15 and TRBJ2-3; the D is unclear. V was clipped by 1 base and J by 6 bases, with 8 bases between them. The germline CDR1 and CDR2 sequences are LNHNV and YYDKDF (reference sequence). The CDR3 consists of 13 residues.

This clone occurred a few times. In nucleotides, the CDR3 is TGTGCCAGCAGTCCCAGATCCCACACCGGGGAGCTGTTTTTT. Its translation is CASSPRSHTGELFF. The chain has TRBV27 and TRBJ2-2; D is undetermined. The V end was cut by 5 bases, the J end by 3 bases, with 10 bases between. The germline CDR1 and CDR2 sequences are MNHEY and SMNVEV (reference sequence). CDR3 size: 14 residues.

CDR3 loop: CASSRGTSGGGGGELFF. CDR3 nucleotides: TGCGCCAGCAGCCGAGGGACTAGCGGGGGCGGTGGCGGGGAGCTGTTTTTT. The rearrangement links TRBV4-3 to TRBJ2-2; 14 nucleotides match TRBD2. Germline CDR1 and CDR2: LGHNA and YSLEER. Trimming cost V 4 bases and J 7 bases; bases outside gene matches: 8. The CDR3 is 17 amino acids.

The gene calls are TRBV27 and TRBJ2-2; 8 positions match TRBD2. The CDR3 length is 13 residues. Germline CDR1 and CDR2: MNHEY and SMNVEV (reference sequence). The V and J ends lost 4 bases and 8 bases, in that order; junction bases with no gene match: 3. CDR3 nucleotides: TGTGCCAGCAGTTCGGGACTAGGGGGGGAGCTGTTTTTT. It encodes CASSSGLGGELFF.

The chain joins TRBV5-1 to TRBJ2-1, with D uncertain. There are 15 residues in the CDR3. Germline assignment: CDR1 SGHRS and CDR2 YFSETQ. V lost 0 bases, J lost 2 bases, and 9 bases lay in between. CDR3 region: CASSLGGATYNEQFF. The CDR3 DNA sequence: TGCGCCAGCAGCTTGGGCGGAGCCACCTACAATGAGCAGTTCTTC.

J is TRBJ2-2 and V is TRBV27; 8 bases fit TRBD2. The germline gives CDR1 MNHEY, CDR2 SMNVEV (reference sequence). Trimming took 4 bases from V and 0 from J; bases not matched to a gene: 10. This CDR3 spans 18 amino acids. CDR3: CASSYSGGTRTNTGELFF. The CDR3, as DNA: TGTGCCAGCAGTTACTCGGGAGGGACTCGAACGAACACCGGGGAGCTGTTTTTT.

The V call is TRBV11-2, the J call TRBJ2-5; D might be TRBD2 (5 bases). Trimming took 2 bases from V and 5 from J, leaving 9 bases between them. Germline V gene sequence: CDR1 SGHAT, CDR2 FQNNGV. The CDR3 length is 13 residues. CDR3 sequence (DNA): TGTGCCAGCAGCTTACTAGCTGGCGAGACCCAGTACTTC. It translates to CASSLLAGETQYF.

The chain uses TRBV18 and TRBJ1-3, with 7 nucleotides matching TRBD1. Germline assignment: CDR1 KGHSH and CDR2 LQKENI. The CDR3 contains 17 residues. The J segment lost 4 bases and the V segment lost 3 bases, leaving 12 bases of the junction unmatched. The CDR3 protein is CASSPSGQKGRGNTIYF. CDR3 sequence (DNA): TGTGCCAGCTCACCCTCGGGACAGAAAGGACGAGGAAACACCATATATTTT.

This clone turned up a few times. The chain employs TRBV5-1 and TRBJ1-4; D possibly corresponds to TRBD1 (6 bases). V gave up 0 bases and J gave up 8 bases, with 8 bases separating them. CDR3 length equals 13 residues. Germline loops: CDR1 SGHRS, CDR2 YFSETQ. CDR3 in DNA: TGCGCCAGCAGCTTGGACAGGGCGGAAAAACTGTTTTTT. Protein: CASSLDRAEKLFF.

This chain connects TRBV14 to TRBJ2-3, with 13 bases identical to TRBD2. The CDR3 extends over 15 amino acids. Germline values: CDR1 SGHDN, CDR2 FVKESK. J was trimmed by 4 bases and V by 4 bases; bases with no gene match: 2. The DNA of the CDR3 is TGTGCCAGCAGCCGGACTAGCGGGGGTCCAGATACGCAGTATTTT. It encodes CASSRTSGGPDTQYF.

This clone came up a few times. The gene calls are TRBV9 and TRBJ2-2; D unresolved. V was pared by 2 bases and J by 2 bases, with 13 bases between. Germline V lookup: CDR1 SGDLS, CDR2 YYNGEE. This CDR3 is built from 16 residues. This CDR3 reads CASSVGIRFNTGELFF. CDR3 DNA: TGTGCCAGCAGCGTCGGTATAAGATTCAACACCGGGGAGCTGTTTTTT.

This clone has a handful of counts. This chain connects TRBV21-1 to TRBJ2-7. TRBV21-1 is a pseudogene locus. This CDR3 is 12 amino acids long. CDR3 protein: CASSKAVDEQYV. In DNA, the CDR3 is TGTGCCAGCAGCAAAGCGGTAGACGAGCAGTACGTC.

The gene calls are TRBV10-3 and TRBJ1-2; D is undetermined. Trimming pared 3 bases from V and 0 bases from J, leaving 8 bases between. CDR1 and CDR2 from the germline V gene are ENHRY and SYGVKD. The CDR3 sequence is 14 residues long. CDR3 region: CAISDPSTNYGYTF. CDR3 sequence (DNA): TGTGCCATCAGTGATCCCAGTACTAACTATGGCTACACCTTC.

The rearrangement joins TRBV28 to TRBJ2-3; 7 bases are shared with TRBD2. Germline CDR1 MDHEN, CDR2 SYDVKM. Losses at the gene ends were 4 bases for V and 0 bases for J; bases not matched to a gene: 4. This CDR3 is built from 15 residues. The chain's CDR3 is CASSSKRGSTDTQYF. For the CDR3, the DNA is TGTGCCAGCAGTTCTAAGCGGGGAAGCACAGATACGCAGTATTTT. Full variable domain (remainder filled in from reference TRBV28 and TRBJ2-3): DVKVTQSSRYLVKRTGEKVFLECVQDMDHENMFWYRQDPGLGLRLIYFSYDVKMKEKGDIPEGYSVSREKKERFSLILESASTNQTSMYLCASSSKRGSTDTQYFGPGTRLTVL.

This rearrangement joins TRBV11-2 to TRBJ1-5; 9 bases map to TRBD1. CDR3 size: 14 residues. The V gene's germline CDR1 is SGHAT and CDR2 FQNNGV. J was trimmed by 4 bases and V by 5 bases; bases with no gene match: 3. This CDR3 is CASSRTGANQPQHF. In DNA, the CDR3 is TGTGCCAGCAGCCGGACAGGGGCAAATCAGCCCCAGCATTTT.

This clone was counted a single time. The chain combines TRBV5-5 with TRBJ2-7; D not resolved. CDR3 size: 15 residues. The V gene lost 0 bases and the J gene lost 0 bases, with 10 bases spanning the gap. Germline CDR1 is SGHKS and CDR2 is YYEKEE (reference sequence). CDR3 protein: CASSLEAESSYEQYV. CDR3 bases: TGTGCCAGCAGCTTGGAAGCCGAAAGCTCCTACGAGCAGTACGTC.

This chain uses TRBV7-9 with TRBJ1-2; D remains unclear. Germline CDR1 and CDR2: SEHNR and FQNEAQ (reference sequence). V lost 4 bases, J lost 4 bases, and 19 bases lay in between. This CDR3 comprises 16 residues. CDR3 sequence: CASSSTCHGKTYGYTF. The CDR3 DNA follows: TGTGCCAGCAGCTCGACGTGCCATGGAAAGACCTATGGCTACACCTTC.

The chain is built from TRBV5-1 and TRBJ2-5; no definite D call. The CDR3 length is 14 residues. V lost 0 bases and J lost 3, with 9 bases in between. Germline values: CDR1 SGHRS, CDR2 YFSETQ. DNA of the CDR3: TGCGCCAGCAGCTTGGGACCTTCCGAAGAGACCCAGTACTTC. It specifies CASSLGPSEETQYF.

The chain combines TRBV4-2 with TRBJ1-1; 7 bases map to TRBD1. From germline, CDR1 is LGHNA and CDR2 YNFKEQ. J gave up 2 bases and V 5 bases, and 5 bases lay outside the gene matches. The CDR3 totals 14 residues. The CDR3 region has the DNA TGTGCCAGCAGCATCCGGGACAGTAACACTGAAGCTTTCTTT. Protein: CASSIRDSNTEAFF.

This clone has only a few counts. The V call is TRBV7-2, the J call TRBJ2-3; 9 positions agree with TRBD1. The CDR3 runs to 14 residues. Germline V CDR1 and CDR2: SGHTA, FQGNSA. The V and J ends lost 4 bases and 10 bases, in that order; junction bases with no gene match: 9. The CDR3: CASSSMGTGSAQYF. In DNA, the CDR3 is TGTGCCAGCAGCTCCATGGGGACAGGGAGTGCGCAGTATTTT.